This is a list of T cell receptor beta chains from one sample in a study of CD8 T cells in ankylosing spondylitis. TCRdb independently ran MiXCR on the 5' RACE reads; one entry per CDR3 protein. The sample lists more than 500,000 distinct CDR3 sequences, about 5% occurring once. The sequencing input was blood, either unsorted or a sorted T cell fraction (not recorded which). These receptors were obtained from a male donor with ankylosing spondylitis. Both conserved end residues are trimmed from each CDR3. Each record gives: CDR3 length, J gene, V gene, CDR3 protein.

>12|TRBJ2-7|TRBV7-9
ASSLWASSYEQY
>12|TRBJ2-7|TRBV6-2/TRBV6-3
ASSHRRTTYEQY
>13|TRBJ1-1|TRBV15
ATSRRLVRGTEAF
>9|TRBJ2-5|TRBV7-7
ASGSGETQY
>11|TRBJ1-1|TRBV5-1
ASRPKGDTEAF
>13|TRBJ2-3|TRBV5-1
ASSISGRGADTQY
>14|TRBJ1-3|TRBV4-3
ASSQESLESGNTIY
>14|TRBJ2-3|TRBV3-1
ASSRSLAGLTDTQY
>13|TRBJ2-7|TRBV13
ASSTPGQGSYEQY
>14|TRBJ2-6|TRBV4-1
ATALAGGSGANVLT
>12|TRBJ2-7|TRBV6-1
ASGLEPQTGNKY
>14|TRBJ1-6|TRBV20-1
SASPRQYSYNSPLH